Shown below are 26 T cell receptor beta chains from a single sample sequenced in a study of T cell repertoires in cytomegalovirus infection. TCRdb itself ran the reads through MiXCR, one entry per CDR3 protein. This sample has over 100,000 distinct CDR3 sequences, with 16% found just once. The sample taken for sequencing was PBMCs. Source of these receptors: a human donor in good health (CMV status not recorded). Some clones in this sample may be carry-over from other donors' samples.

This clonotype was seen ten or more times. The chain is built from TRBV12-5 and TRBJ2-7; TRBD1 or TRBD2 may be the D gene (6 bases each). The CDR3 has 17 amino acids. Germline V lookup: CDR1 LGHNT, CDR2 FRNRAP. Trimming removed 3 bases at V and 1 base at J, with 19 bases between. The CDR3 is CASGFRLLEGGSYEQYF. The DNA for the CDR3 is TGTGCTAGTGGTTTTCGGTTACTCGAGGGGGGATCCTACGAGCAGTACTTC.

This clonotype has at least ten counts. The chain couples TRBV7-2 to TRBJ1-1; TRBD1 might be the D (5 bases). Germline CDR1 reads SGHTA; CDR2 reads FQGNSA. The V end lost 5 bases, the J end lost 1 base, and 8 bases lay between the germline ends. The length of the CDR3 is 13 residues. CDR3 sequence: CASSTDRNTEAFF. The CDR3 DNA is TGTGCCAGCAGCACAGACAGGAACACTGAAGCTTTCTTT.

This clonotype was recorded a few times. The CDR3 DNA follows: TGCAGCGTTGAAAAGGGGTTAGACACTGAAGCTTTCTTT. This encodes CSVEKGLDTEAFF. This chain joins TRBV29-1 and TRBJ1-1; perhaps TRBD1 as D (5 bases). This CDR3 has 13 amino acids. The germline V gene encodes CDR1 SQVTM and CDR2 ANQGSEA. V was cut by 2 bases and J by 3 bases, with 10 bases left in between.

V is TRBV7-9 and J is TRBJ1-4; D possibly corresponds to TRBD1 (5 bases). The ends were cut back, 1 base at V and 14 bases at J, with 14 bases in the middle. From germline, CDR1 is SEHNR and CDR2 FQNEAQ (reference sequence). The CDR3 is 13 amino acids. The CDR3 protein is CASSLENVGLLFF. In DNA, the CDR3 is TGTGCCAGCAGCTTAGAAAATGTGGGGCTCCTGTTTTTT. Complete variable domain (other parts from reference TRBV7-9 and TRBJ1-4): DTGVSQNPRHKITKRGQNVTFRCDPISEHNRLYWYRQTLGQGPEFLTYFQNEAQLEKSRLLSDRFSAERPKGSFSTLEIQRTEQGDSAMYLCASSLENVGLLFFGSGTQLSVL.

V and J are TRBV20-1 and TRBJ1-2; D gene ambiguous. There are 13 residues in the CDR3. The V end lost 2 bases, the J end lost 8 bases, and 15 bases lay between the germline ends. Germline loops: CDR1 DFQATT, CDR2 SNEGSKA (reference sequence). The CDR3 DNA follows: TGCAGTGCTAGAATGCCGTTAGCGAGCGGCTACACCTTC. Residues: CSARMPLASGYTF.

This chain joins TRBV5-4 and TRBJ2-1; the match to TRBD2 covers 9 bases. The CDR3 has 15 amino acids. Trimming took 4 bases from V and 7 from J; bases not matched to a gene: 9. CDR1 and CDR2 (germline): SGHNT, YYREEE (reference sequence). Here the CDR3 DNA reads TGTGCCAGCAGCCTGGTTCTAGCGGGGACTAATGAGCAGTTCTTC. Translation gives CASSLVLAGTNEQFF.

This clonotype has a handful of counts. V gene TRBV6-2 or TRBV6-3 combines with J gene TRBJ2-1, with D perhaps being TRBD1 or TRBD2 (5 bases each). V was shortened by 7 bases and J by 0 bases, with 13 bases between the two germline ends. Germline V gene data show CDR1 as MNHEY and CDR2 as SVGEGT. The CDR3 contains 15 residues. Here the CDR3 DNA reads TGTGCCAGCAATAGAGGGGAGAGCTCCTACAATGAGCAGTTCTTC. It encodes CASNRGESSYNEQFF.

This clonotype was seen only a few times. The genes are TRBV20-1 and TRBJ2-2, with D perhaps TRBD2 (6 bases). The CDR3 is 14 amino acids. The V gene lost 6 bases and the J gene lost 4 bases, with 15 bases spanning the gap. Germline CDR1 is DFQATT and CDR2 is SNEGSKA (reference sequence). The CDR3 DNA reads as TGCAGTGCGCGGACTACCCGGGGCACCGGGGAGCTGTTTTTT. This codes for CSARTTRGTGELFF.

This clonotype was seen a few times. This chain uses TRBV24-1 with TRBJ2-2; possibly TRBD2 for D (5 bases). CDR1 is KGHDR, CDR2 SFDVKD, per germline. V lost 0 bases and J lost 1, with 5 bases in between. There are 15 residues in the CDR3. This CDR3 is CATSDLGGNTGELFF. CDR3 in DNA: TGTGCCACCAGTGATTTGGGAGGGAACACCGGGGAGCTGTTTTTT.

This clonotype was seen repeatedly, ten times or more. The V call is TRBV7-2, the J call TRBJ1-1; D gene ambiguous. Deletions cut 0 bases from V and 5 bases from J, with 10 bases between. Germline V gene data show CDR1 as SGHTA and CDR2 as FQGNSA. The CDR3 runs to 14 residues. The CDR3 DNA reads TGTGCCAGCAGCTTAGCATCCAGTAGGACTGAAGCTTTCTTT. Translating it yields CASSLASSRTEAFF.

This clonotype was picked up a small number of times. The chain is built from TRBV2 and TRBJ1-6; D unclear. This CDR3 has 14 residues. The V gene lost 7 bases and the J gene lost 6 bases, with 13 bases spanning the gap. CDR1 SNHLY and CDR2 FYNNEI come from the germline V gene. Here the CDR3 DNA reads TGTGCCAGCATCCCAGGAGGATTTAATTCACCCCTCCACTTT. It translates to CASIPGGFNSPLHF. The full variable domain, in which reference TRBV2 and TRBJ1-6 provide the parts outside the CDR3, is EPEVTQTPSHQVTQMGQEVILRCVPISNHLYFYWYRQILGQKVEFLVSFYNNEISEKSEIFDDQFSVERPDGSNFTLKIRSTKLEDSAMYFCASIPGGFNSPLHFGNGTRLTVT.

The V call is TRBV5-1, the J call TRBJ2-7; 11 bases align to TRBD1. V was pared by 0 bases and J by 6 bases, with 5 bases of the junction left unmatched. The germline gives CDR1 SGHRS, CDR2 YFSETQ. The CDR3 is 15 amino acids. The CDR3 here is CASSLAGTGGGEQYF. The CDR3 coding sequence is TGCGCCAGCAGCTTGGCCGGGACAGGGGGAGGCGAGCAGTACTTC. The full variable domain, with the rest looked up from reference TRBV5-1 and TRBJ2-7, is KAGVTQTPRYLIKTRGQQVTLSCSPISGHRSVSWYQQTPGQGLQFLFEYFSETQRNKGNFPGRFSGRQFSNSRSEMNVSTLELGDSALYLCASSLAGTGGGEQYFGPGTRLTVT.

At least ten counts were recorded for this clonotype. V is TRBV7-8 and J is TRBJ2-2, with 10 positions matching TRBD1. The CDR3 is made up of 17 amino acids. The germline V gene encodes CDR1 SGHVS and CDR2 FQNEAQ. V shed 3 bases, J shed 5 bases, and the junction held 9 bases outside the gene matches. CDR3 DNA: TGTGCCAGCAGCTTCCTTACCCCGGGACAGGGGACCGGGGAGCTGTTTTTT. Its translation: CASSFLTPGQGTGELFF.

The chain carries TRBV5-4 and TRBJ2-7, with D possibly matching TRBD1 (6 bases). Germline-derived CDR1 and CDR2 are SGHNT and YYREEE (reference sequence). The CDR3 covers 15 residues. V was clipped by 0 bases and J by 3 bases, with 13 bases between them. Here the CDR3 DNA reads TGTGCCAGCAGCTTGGCCCGTGGGGGCCTCTACGAGCAGTACTTC. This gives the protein CASSLARGGLYEQYF.

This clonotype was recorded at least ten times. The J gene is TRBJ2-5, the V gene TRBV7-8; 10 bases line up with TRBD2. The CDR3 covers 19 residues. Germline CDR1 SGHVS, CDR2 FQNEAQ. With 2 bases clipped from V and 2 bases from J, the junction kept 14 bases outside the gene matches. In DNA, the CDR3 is TGTGCCAGCAGCTTAAGGAGCGGGGGGGCCTATATTAATCAAGAGACCCAGTACTTC. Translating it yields CASSLRSGGAYINQETQYF.

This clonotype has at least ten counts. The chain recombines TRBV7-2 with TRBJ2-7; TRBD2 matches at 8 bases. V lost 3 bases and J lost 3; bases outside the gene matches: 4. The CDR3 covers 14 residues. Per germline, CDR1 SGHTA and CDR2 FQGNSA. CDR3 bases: TGTGCCAGCAGCTTGGGACTAGGAAGCTACGAGCAGTACTTC. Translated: CASSLGLGSYEQYF.

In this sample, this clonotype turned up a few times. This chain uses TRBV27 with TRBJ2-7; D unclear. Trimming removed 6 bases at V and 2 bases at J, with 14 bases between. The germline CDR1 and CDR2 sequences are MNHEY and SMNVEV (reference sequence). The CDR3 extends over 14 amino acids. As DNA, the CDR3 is TGTGCCAGCAGGCCGTACGGACCTACCTACGAGCAGTACTTC. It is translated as CASRPYGPTYEQYF.

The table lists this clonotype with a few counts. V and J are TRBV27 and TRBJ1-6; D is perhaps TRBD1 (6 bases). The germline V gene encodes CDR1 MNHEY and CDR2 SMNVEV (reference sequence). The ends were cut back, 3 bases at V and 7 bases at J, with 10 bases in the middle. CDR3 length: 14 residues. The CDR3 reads CASSFRGLNSPLHF. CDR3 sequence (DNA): TGTGCCAGCAGTTTTAGGGGGTTAAATTCACCCCTCCACTTT.

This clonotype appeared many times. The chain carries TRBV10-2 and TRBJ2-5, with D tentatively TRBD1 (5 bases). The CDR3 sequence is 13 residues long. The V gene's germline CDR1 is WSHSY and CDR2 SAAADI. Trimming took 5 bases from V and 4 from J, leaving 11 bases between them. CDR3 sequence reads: CASSLPQVETQYF. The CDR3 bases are TGCGCCAGCAGTCTTCCACAGGTAGAGACCCAGTACTTC.

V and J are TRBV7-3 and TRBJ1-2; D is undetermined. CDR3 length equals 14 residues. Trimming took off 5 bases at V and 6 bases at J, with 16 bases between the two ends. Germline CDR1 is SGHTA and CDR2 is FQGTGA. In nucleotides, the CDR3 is TGTGCCAGCAGCCTCAGACACGATGGAGATGGCTACACCTTC. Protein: CASSLRHDGDGYTF.

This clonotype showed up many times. CDR3 nucleotides: TGTGCCAGCAGTTTGGAGGGGGACGGGAACTATGGCTACACCTTC. The encoded protein is CASSLEGDGNYGYTF. V and J are TRBV28 and TRBJ1-2; TRBD1 might be the D (6 bases). Between the trimmed V and J ends, which lost 3 bases and 2 bases, there was a span of 13 bases. The CDR3 spans 15 residues. CDR1 is MDHEN and CDR2 is SYDVKM in the germline V gene.

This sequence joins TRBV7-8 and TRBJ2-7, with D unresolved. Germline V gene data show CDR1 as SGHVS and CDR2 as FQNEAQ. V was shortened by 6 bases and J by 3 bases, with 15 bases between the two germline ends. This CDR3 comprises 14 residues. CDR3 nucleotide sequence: TGTGCCAGCAGGCCGACCGAGCTTGGCTACGAGCAGTACTTC. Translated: CASRPTELGYEQYF.

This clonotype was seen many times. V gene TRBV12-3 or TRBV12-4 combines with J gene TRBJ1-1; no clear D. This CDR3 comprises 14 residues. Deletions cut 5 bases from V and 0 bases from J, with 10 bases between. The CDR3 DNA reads TGTGCCAGCAGTCCTAGGGCCCTGAACACTGAAGCTTTCTTT. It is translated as CASSPRALNTEAFF.

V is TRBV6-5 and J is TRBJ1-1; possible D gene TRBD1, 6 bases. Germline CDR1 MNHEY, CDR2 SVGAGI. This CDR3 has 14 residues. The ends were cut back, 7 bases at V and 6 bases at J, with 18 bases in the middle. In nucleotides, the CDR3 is TGTGCCAGCATTCCTCCGGGACAAGGACCTGAAGCTTTCTTT. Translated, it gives CASIPPGQGPEAFF.

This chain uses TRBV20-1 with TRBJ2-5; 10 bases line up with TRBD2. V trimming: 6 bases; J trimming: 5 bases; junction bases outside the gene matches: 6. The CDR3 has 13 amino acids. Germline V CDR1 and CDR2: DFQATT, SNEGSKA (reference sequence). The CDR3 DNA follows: TGCAGTGCACTTAGCGGGGGGACCGAGACCCAGTACTTC. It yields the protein CSALSGGTETQYF.

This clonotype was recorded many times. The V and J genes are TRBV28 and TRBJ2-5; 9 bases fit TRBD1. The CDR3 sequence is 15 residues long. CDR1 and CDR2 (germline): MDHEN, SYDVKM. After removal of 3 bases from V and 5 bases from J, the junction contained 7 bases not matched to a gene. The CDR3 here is CASSFPPGQGETQYF. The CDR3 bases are TGTGCCAGCAGTTTCCCACCGGGACAGGGCGAGACCCAGTACTTC.